The 26 T cell receptor beta chains below all came from one sample that was sequenced in a study of OX40 agonist ivuxolimab in advanced cancers. The method was immunoSEQ multiplex PCR; TCRdb's version includes in-frame clones alone and lacks a portion of them. The sample has approximately 40,000 clones, about 88% seen once. The material was CD4+ or CD8+ T cells sorted from blood, obtained in a trial of the OX40 agonist ivuxolimab. These TCRs come from an adult with an advanced solid tumor such as melanoma, head and neck, liver or kidney cancer.

The chain joins TRBV7-9 to TRBJ2-4; D gene ambiguous. The V gene lost 3 bases and the J gene lost 8 bases, with 11 bases spanning the gap. The CDR3 loop spans 13 amino acids. The V gene's germline CDR1 is SEHNR and CDR2 FQNEAQ (reference sequence). CDR3 DNA sequence: TGTGCCAGCAGCTTGGCGGATTGGGACATTCAGTACTTC. This sequence encodes CASSLADWDIQYF.

The chain links TRBV7-2 to TRBJ1-1, with D perhaps matching TRBD1 (6 bases). V lost 6 bases to trimming and J lost 1 base, with 12 bases between them. Germline values: CDR1 SGHTA, CDR2 FQGNSA. This CDR3 region has 14 residues. The CDR3 loop is CASRLTGSNTEAFF. CDR3 bases: TGTGCCAGCAGACTTACAGGGTCGAACACTGAAGCTTTCTTT.

The rearrangement links TRBV5-4 to TRBJ2-7; TRBD1 agrees at 10 bases. CDR1 is SGHNT and CDR2 is YYREEE in the germline V gene (reference sequence). The CDR3 consists of 15 residues. The trim removed 4 bases at V and 3 bases at J, leaving 7 bases unmatched. The CDR3 loop is CASSATGGEIYEQYF. As DNA, the CDR3 is TGTGCCAGCAGCGCGACAGGGGGCGAAATCTACGAGCAGTACTTC.

There are a few counts of this clone. The chain recombines TRBV2 with TRBJ2-7; the D gene is possibly TRBD1 (6 bases). CDR1 is SNHLY, CDR2 FYNNEI, per germline. This CDR3 has 13 residues. V was trimmed by 6 bases and J by 2 bases, leaving 11 bases between them. CDR3 bases: TGTGCCAGCAGCCTAGGGGACACCTACGAGCAGTACTTC. This gives the protein CASSLGDTYEQYF. Full variable domain (outside the CDR3, taken from reference TRBV2 and TRBJ2-7): EPEVTQTPSHQVTQMGQEVILRCVPISNHLYFYWYRQILGQKVEFLVSFYNNEISEKSEIFDDQFSVERPDGSNFTLKIRSTKLEDSAMYFCASSLGDTYEQYFGPGTRLTVT.

The rearrangement joins TRBV20-1 to TRBJ2-7; D remains unclear. CDR1 DFQATT and CDR2 SNEGSKA come from the germline V gene (reference sequence). The ends were cut back, 6 bases at V and 2 bases at J, with 5 bases in the middle. The CDR3 has 10 residues. CDR3 sequence: CSANTYEQYF. In nucleotides, the CDR3 is TGCAGTGCAAACACCTACGAGCAGTACTTC.

The rearrangement uses TRBV10-3 and TRBJ2-7; 8 bases align to TRBD1. The CDR3 totals 15 residues. Germline values: CDR1 ENHRY, CDR2 SYGVKD. Trimming removed 1 base from V and 5 bases from J; junction bases left unmatched: 7. Written as DNA, the CDR3 is TGTGCCATCAGTGAGTTCGGACAGGGCTTCAACGAGCAGTACTTC. Encoded protein: CAISEFGQGFNEQYF.

Points on this clone: The junction shows a germline mismatch at one end, possibly a read error. The gene calls are TRBV7-7 and TRBJ2-7, with a weak D call TRBD2 (6 bases). There are 16 residues in the CDR3. The V gene's germline CDR1 is SSHAT and CDR2 FNYEAQ (reference sequence). The CDR3 sequence: CASSPGVGLSSYEQYF. CDR3 coding DNA: TGTGCTAGCAGCCCGGGAGTGGGTTTAAGCTCCTACGAGCAGTACTTC.

The genes are TRBV30 and TRBJ1-6, with TRBD1 matching 8 bases. Trimming cost V 0 bases and J 14 bases; bases outside gene matches: 6. Looked up from germline, CDR1 is GTSNPN and CDR2 is SVGIG (reference sequence). The CDR3 is made up of 13 amino acids. The DNA for the CDR3 is TGTGCCTGGAGTGTACCCGAGACAGGGGCCCTCCACTTT. As protein: CAWSVPETGALHF.

In its sample, this clone was seen a few times. This sequence joins TRBV27 and TRBJ2-5, with D uncertain. This CDR3 contains 14 residues. Germline V gene data show CDR1 as MNHEY and CDR2 as SMNVEV (reference sequence). Trimming cost V 4 bases and J 2 bases, with 11 bases left between them. The CDR3 region is CASSSNLRQETQYF. Written as DNA, the CDR3 is TGTGCCAGCAGTTCCAATCTAAGACAAGAGACCCAGTACTTC.

The chain uses TRBV30 and TRBJ1-4; tentatively, D is TRBD1 (6 bases). Trimming took 0 bases from V and 7 from J, leaving 15 bases between them. Germline loops: CDR1 GTSNPN, CDR2 SVGIG (reference sequence). The CDR3 has 15 amino acids. The CDR3 is CAWSVRGALGEKLFF. The CDR3 bases are TGTGCCTGGAGTGTACGGGGGGCATTAGGTGAAAAACTGTTTTTT.

The chain has TRBV2 and TRBJ1-5, with TRBD1 matching over 10 bases. The CDR3 is 13 amino acids. Germline lookup yields CDR1 SNHLY and CDR2 FYNNEI. J lost 2 bases, V lost 9 bases, and 1 base had no gene match. The CDR3 reads CARGTGGNQPQHF. The CDR3 DNA is TGTGCCAGAGGGACAGGGGGCAATCAGCCCCAGCATTTT.

The chain recombines TRBV29-1 with TRBJ1-4; a possible D gene is TRBD1 (5 bases). Germline V gene lookup returns CDR1 SQVTM and CDR2 ANQGSEA. This CDR3 has 12 amino acids. Trimming left V 4 bases short and J 7 bases short, with 10 bases between. The CDR3 region is CSVGAGGEKLFF. CDR3 coding DNA: TGCAGCGTTGGGGCGGGGGGTGAAAAACTGTTTTTT.

V and J are TRBV6-5 and TRBJ2-2; a possible D gene is TRBD1 (6 bases). The V end was cut by 4 bases, the J end by 6 bases, with 15 bases between. Germline assignment: CDR1 MNHEY and CDR2 SVGAGI. The CDR3 has 15 amino acids. The CDR3 nucleotides read TGTGCCAGCAGTTCCCCCGGGACACCGCCCGGGGAGCTGTTTTTT. Translation gives CASSSPGTPPGELFF.

The chain employs TRBV18 and TRBJ1-5, with 7 bases identical to TRBD1. This CDR3 is 13 amino acids long. CDR1 and CDR2 (germline): KGHSH, LQKENI. V shed 5 bases, J shed 5 bases, and the junction held 3 bases outside the gene matches. Here the CDR3 reads CASSDRDYQPQHF. CDR3 sequence (DNA): TGTGCCAGCTCAGACAGGGATTATCAGCCCCAGCATTTT.

The V call is TRBV7-3, the J call TRBJ2-3; TRBD1 matches at 9 bases. With V trimmed by 2 bases and J by 6 bases, 9 bases remained unmatched. The length of the CDR3 is 16 residues. CDR1 SGHTA and CDR2 FQGTGA come from the germline V gene. In DNA, the CDR3 is TGTGCCAGCAGCTTAGGCGGGACAGGGTCCGCGGATACGCAGTATTTT. Protein product: CASSLGGTGSADTQYF.

The chain combines TRBV18 with TRBJ2-7; D is possibly TRBD1 (6 bases). This CDR3 has 15 amino acids. The V gene's germline CDR1 is KGHSH and CDR2 LQKENI. The V and J ends lost 5 bases and 6 bases respectively, with 20 bases between them. CDR3 bases: TGTGCCAGCTCAAATTCGGGACACATCGCGAGCGAGCAGTACTTC. Translating it yields CASSNSGHIASEQYF.

The rearrangement uses TRBV5-4 and TRBJ2-5; 13 bases line up with TRBD2. CDR1 is SGHNT and CDR2 is YYREEE in the germline V gene (reference sequence). Losses at the gene ends were 0 bases for V and 5 bases for J; bases not matched to a gene: 4. CDR3 size: 16 residues. In DNA, the CDR3 is TGTGCCAGCAGCTTGGGACTAGCGGGAGGCGAGGAGACCCAGTACTTC. It encodes CASSLGLAGGEETQYF.

The CDR3 reads CASSQDPPGQGDTGTETQYF. As DNA, the CDR3 is TGCGCCAGCAGCCAAGATCCCCCGGGACAGGGGGACACTGGAACGGAGACCCAGTACTTC. This rearrangement joins TRBV4-1 to TRBJ2-5; 11 positions agree with TRBD1. Trimming at V came to 0 bases and at J to 5 bases, leaving 17 bases not matched to a gene. Germline values: CDR1 MGHRA, CDR2 YSYEKL. This CDR3 region has 20 residues.

This rearrangement joins TRBV5-1 to TRBJ2-5, with 9 bases identical to TRBD1. CDR1 SGHRS and CDR2 YFSETQ come from the germline V gene. This CDR3 region has 15 residues. After removal of 0 bases from V and 4 bases from J, the junction contained 4 bases not matched to a gene. This CDR3 is CASSLADRGRETQYF. The CDR3, as DNA: TGCGCCAGCAGCTTGGCGGACAGGGGTCGAGAGACCCAGTACTTC.

The CDR3 sequence: CASSLTGRRTENTEAFF. CDR3 nucleotides: TGTGCCAGCAGTTTAACTGGGCGCCGGACAGAGAACACTGAAGCTTTCTTT. The chain carries TRBV27 and TRBJ1-1, with D perhaps matching TRBD1 (6 bases). Germline V lookup: CDR1 MNHEY, CDR2 SMNVEV (reference sequence). This CDR3 has 17 residues. V gave up 2 bases and J gave up 1 base, with 17 bases separating them.

V gene TRBV19 combines with J gene TRBJ2-1, with D possibly matching TRBD2 (5 bases). The germline CDR1 and CDR2 sequences are LNHDA and SQIVND (reference sequence). The CDR3 covers 14 residues. V was pared by 8 bases and J by 6 bases, with 17 bases between. Here the CDR3 DNA reads TGTGCCAGTCAAGGGCTAGCCCCTCGCAATGAGCAGTTCTTC. As protein: CASQGLAPRNEQFF.

The chain links TRBV18 to TRBJ1-5; 8 bases match TRBD1. V gave up 4 bases and J gave up 4 bases; unmatched junction bases: 3. In germline, CDR1 is KGHSH, CDR2 LQKENI. This CDR3 is built from 14 residues. CDR3 amino acids: CASSLGQGNQPQHF. Here the CDR3 DNA reads TGTGCCAGCTCACTTGGACAGGGAAATCAGCCCCAGCATTTT. Together with reference TRBV18 and TRBJ1-5, the CDR3 gives the full variable domain: NAGVMQNPRHLVRRRGQEARLRCSPMKGHSHVYWYRQLPEEGLKFMVYLQKENIIDESGMPKERFSAEFPKEGPSILRIQQVVRGDSAAYFCASSLGQGNQPQHFGDGTRLSIL.

Note on this clone: A junction end diverges from the germline sequence, so it may reflect a read error. The rearrangement joins TRBV7-3 to TRBJ2-3; 9 nucleotides align to TRBD1. Germline V CDR1 and CDR2: SGHTA, FQGTGA. The CDR3 sequence is 13 residues long. This chain's CDR3 is CASSLTSGQGANF. In DNA, the CDR3 is TGTGCCAGCAGCTTAACCTCGGGACAGGGAGCTAATTTT.

V usage is TRBV4-1 and J usage is TRBJ1-2; the D gene is possibly TRBD1 (5 bases). CDR1 MGHRA and CDR2 YSYEKL come from the germline V gene. Between the trimmed V and J ends, which lost 1 base and 4 bases, there was a span of 13 bases. The length of the CDR3 is 15 residues. The CDR3 loop reads CASSQGEGLPYGYTF. The DNA of the CDR3 is TGCGCCAGCAGCCAAGGGGAGGGGCTACCCTATGGCTACACCTTC.

The V gene is TRBV18, the J gene TRBJ1-1, with D perhaps TRBD1 (5 bases). This CDR3 has 15 amino acids. V was shortened by 4 bases and J by 1 base, with 13 bases between the two germline ends. CDR1 KGHSH and CDR2 LQKENI come from the germline V gene. CDR3 sequence: CASSHFQTGNTEAFF. The DNA for the CDR3 is TGTGCCAGCTCACACTTCCAAACAGGGAACACTGAAGCTTTCTTT. Based on the CDR3 plus reference TRBV18 and TRBJ1-1, the full variable domain is NAGVMQNPRHLVRRRGQEARLRCSPMKGHSHVYWYRQLPEEGLKFMVYLQKENIIDESGMPKERFSAEFPKEGPSILRIQQVVRGDSAAYFCASSHFQTGNTEAFFGQGTRLTVV.

The J gene is TRBJ2-6, the V gene TRBV2; no clear D. Trimming shortened V by 4 bases and J by 1 base, and 8 bases separated the two germline ends. This CDR3 region has 15 residues. Germline lookup yields CDR1 SNHLY and CDR2 FYNNEI. CDR3 sequence: CASSGERSGANVLTF. The CDR3 DNA is TGTGCCAGCAGTGGCGAACGTTCTGGGGCCAACGTCCTGACTTTC.